This T cell receptor beta chain originates from a study of blood T cells in healthy people across ages. Findings and caveats of the study: The diversity estimates, figures obtained from one million T cells, were considered underestimates. Leaving the PBMCs unsorted stopped any conclusive comparison of naive versus antigen-experienced cells.

Next came a second PCR, run for about 7 to 12 cycles, which used a sample-barcoded 5' primer along with a J-beta primer mix. Individual samples furnished no less than 3 million CDR3-containing paired-end reads apiece. TCRdb redid the calling of the 5' RACE reads with MiXCR, one entry per CDR3 protein. This repertoire shows about a million distinct CDR3 sequences, around two fifths found once; its top ten account for about an eighth. In regard to this clonotype: What it binds is unknown.

RNA extraction gave at least 5.5 micrograms of total RNA per sample. This CDR3 spans 17 amino acids. Germline assignment: CDR1 LGHNA and CDR2 YSLEER. Trimming at V came to 3 bases and at J to 0 bases, leaving 9 bases not matched to a gene. This receptor was obtained from a man between 18 and 35 years old in good health. This chain uses TRBV4-3 with TRBJ1-2, with 8 bases fitting TRBD1. Sequencing input: blood. For the CDR3, the DNA is TGCGCCAGCAGCCACGATGGGACAGGCCCCACTAACTATGGCTACACCTTC. Translation: CASSHDGTGPTNYGYTF.